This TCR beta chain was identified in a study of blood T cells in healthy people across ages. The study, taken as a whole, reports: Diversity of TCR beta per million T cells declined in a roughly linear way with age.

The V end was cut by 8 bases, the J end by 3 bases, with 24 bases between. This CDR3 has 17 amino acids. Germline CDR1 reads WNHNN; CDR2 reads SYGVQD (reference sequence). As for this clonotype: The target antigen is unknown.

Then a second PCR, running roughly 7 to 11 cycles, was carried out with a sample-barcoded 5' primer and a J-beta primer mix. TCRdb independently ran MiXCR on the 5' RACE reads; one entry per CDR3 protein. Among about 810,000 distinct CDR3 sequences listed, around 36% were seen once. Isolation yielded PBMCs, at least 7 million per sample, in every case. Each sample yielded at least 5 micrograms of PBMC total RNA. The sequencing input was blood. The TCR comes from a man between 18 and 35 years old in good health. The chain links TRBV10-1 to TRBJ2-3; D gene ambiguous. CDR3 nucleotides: TGCGCCAGCGCCTCGAACCGGTTGGGATATCGGACAGATACGCAGTATTTT. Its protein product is CASASNRLGYRTDTQYF.